Listed below are T cell receptor beta chains from one sample, sequenced in a study. In TCRdb, the 5' RACE reads were re-called with MiXCR into one record per CDR3 protein. The repertoire consists of approximately 11,000 distinct CDR3 sequences, with under 35% occurring once and the leading ten covering 2.5% to 3.5%. The sample comprised Tregs sorted from a lymph node. Receptors originate from a female donor with breast cancer. Each CDR3 is given without its conserved first and last residue. A D gene is named only where the DNA matches it firmly.

v_call d_call cdr3_aa
TRBV5-1 NA ASSFRASVLETQY
TRBV20-1 NA SARDPYEQF
TRBV20-1 NA SAPIWRSTDTQY
TRBV5-1 NA ASSYLRGDPRVSGEQY
TRBV6-5 NA ASSYGLLYEQY
TRBV18 TRBD2 ASSPPRGGDNEQF
TRBV4-1 TRBD2 ASSQGVVGAGVTDTQY
TRBV12-3/TRBV12-4 TRBD2 ASNMGLAGEDEQF
TRBV7-6 NA ASSQLDDEQY
TRBV11-3 NA ASSLRSGVREQF
TRBV6-2/TRBV6-3 NA ASRTRTVNYGYT
TRBV20-1 TRBD2 SARSPAGGHNEQF
TRBV20-1 NA SANPLQGGEQY
TRBV20-1 NA SARLDYTEAF
TRBV7-3 TRBD2 ASSLNPSGYYEQY
TRBV9 TRBD1 ASSVGGDSGFGYT
TRBV6-6 NA ASSPAAIRETQY
TRBV7-9 TRBD1 VGSSGDRAQETQY
TRBV20-1 TRBD1 SARDRGTGLKPQH
TRBV7-8 NA ASSLDRQAKAQY
TRBV27 TRBD1 ASSFGGQYNEQF
TRBV28 TRBD1 ASSSDGDRGRQPQH
TRBV5-1 NA ASSFDRSSYEQY
TRBV5-5 NA ASSLTISGNTIY
TRBV2 TRBD1 ASSDDTGTVSSYNEQF
TRBV20-1 TRBD2 SAKGLAGFNEQF
TRBV7-3 NA ASSAGTGEQF
TRBV4-2 TRBD2 ASSKISGEETQY
TRBV15 TRBD1 ATSQGAGVVAF
TRBV27 TRBD2 ASSFSGSSYEQY
TRBV20-1 NA SVHSHNEQF
TRBV7-9 NA ASSLDQQRYGYT
TRBV15 NA ATSRGTEYNEQF
TRBV24-1 TRBD2 ATSESGTSGYNEQF
TRBV24-1 NA ATSDPGGRSSYNEQF
TRBV2 NA ASSENAIPNEKLF
TRBV28 TRBD1 ASSGTGDYEQY
TRBV6-5 NA ASSYSLRGITYEQY
TRBV20-1 NA SALLPEYNEQF
TRBV15 NA ATRRGAGSTDTQY
TRBV6-5 NA ASSSLGQGFNNEAF
TRBV29-1 NA SVEGFRSGELF
TRBV5-1 NA ASRIERGPRNSMNTEAF
TRBV20-1 NA SARAPGYEQY
TRBV20-1 NA SAQYYSNPNEQF